The clone carrying this T cell receptor beta chain was counted only a few times. The target antigen is unknown. Other nucleotide sequences in the sample specify the same CDR3. It was CD45RO-negative cells, positively selected for CCR7, that made up naive CD8 cells, with terminally differentiated effector memory CD45RA+ cells excluded. Sorted-subset replicate PCR reactions were performed with 200 ng DNA, corresponding to tens of thousands of T cell genomes. Using immunoSEQ multiplex PCR, the repertoire was profiled, and TCRdb retains in-frame clones only, with some absent. The sample lists 560,000 or so clones; 95% to 96% were seen once. The CDR3 loop spans 13 amino acids. CDR1 and CDR2 from the germline V gene are MGHRA and YSYEKL. V was clipped by 1 base and J by 1 base, with 2 bases between them. The sample originates from a study of shared clonotypes between healthy human individuals. Study-level background: Used for every donor were three CD4 naive, three CD4 memory, two CD8 naive and one CD8 memory plate.

Overall study results and limits: Memory subsets generally showed lower estimated richness than naive subsets. Incomplete sequencing of sorted subsets was indicated by rarefaction despite large depth.

The chain is built from TRBV4-1 and TRBJ1-5; the D is unclear. Sequenced: naive CD8+ T cells sorted from blood. The source of this sequence is a woman younger than 45 in good health. The CDR3 nucleotides are TGCGCCAGCAGCCAAGGCAGCAATCAGCCCCAGCATTTT. This encodes CASSQGSNQPQHF.